This T cell receptor beta chain was sequenced in a study of human versus mouse CDR3 diversity and MHC coevolution. Clones were read by immunoSEQ multiplex PCR, and TCRdb kept only the in-frame ones, dropping some. Found here are about 81,000 clones, roughly 95% of them singletons; the top ten hold roughly 1.3%. Broader study findings: Six MHC II alleles selected the human T cells.

Of note for this clone: Its antigen is currently unknown.

This clonotype originated in a person between 25 and 69 years old in good health. The specimen sequenced was naive CD4+ T cells from blood. Subset of the sample: CD45RO-negative CD62L-positive naive CD4 T cells.

CDR3 amino acids: CASTLPGQGGGYTF. The CDR3 coding sequence is TGTGCCAGCACCCTCCCAGGACAGGGGGGCGGCTACACCTTC. The chain combines TRBV6-6 with TRBJ1-2; 10 nucleotides match TRBD1. With 7 bases clipped from V and 8 bases from J, the junction kept 10 bases outside the gene matches. The CDR3 loop spans 14 amino acids. Germline V lookup: CDR1 MNHNY, CDR2 SVGAGI (reference sequence).